The TCR beta chain described here comes from a study of spatial heterogeneity in lung cancer. Study conclusions and caveats: Sequencing reached an estimated coverage of tumor T cells that was only around 7% for alpha chains and about 13% for beta chains. Tumor mutation counts were tracked by expanded intratumoral alpha and beta TCR counts.

Per germline, CDR1 SGDLS and CDR2 YYNGEE. V was cut by 0 bases and J by 0 bases, with 9 bases left in between. This CDR3 has 15 amino acids. The time point was: sample taken at primary tumor resection. The input material, whole RNA from tumor, nontumor lung or frozen PBMC, was sequenced unsorted. TCRdb reanalysed the 5' RACE reads using MiXCR and keeps one entry per CDR3 protein. The data hold some 6,900 distinct CDR3 sequences, with 13% to 15% observed a single time. This clonotype is medium-sized (0.01 to 0.1%) within its sample. The antigen is unknown. The library was designed around alpha chains, so this beta chain is a stray read whose abundance carries little weight.

The TCR originated in a male donor with early-stage non-small cell lung cancer. The chain recombines TRBV9 with TRBJ1-1; D not certain. The sample was lung tumor tissue, taken at surgery. In DNA, the CDR3 is TGTGCCAGCAGCGTAGTGGGCCTCATGAACACTGAAGCTTTCTTT. This gives the protein CASSVVGLMNTEAFF.